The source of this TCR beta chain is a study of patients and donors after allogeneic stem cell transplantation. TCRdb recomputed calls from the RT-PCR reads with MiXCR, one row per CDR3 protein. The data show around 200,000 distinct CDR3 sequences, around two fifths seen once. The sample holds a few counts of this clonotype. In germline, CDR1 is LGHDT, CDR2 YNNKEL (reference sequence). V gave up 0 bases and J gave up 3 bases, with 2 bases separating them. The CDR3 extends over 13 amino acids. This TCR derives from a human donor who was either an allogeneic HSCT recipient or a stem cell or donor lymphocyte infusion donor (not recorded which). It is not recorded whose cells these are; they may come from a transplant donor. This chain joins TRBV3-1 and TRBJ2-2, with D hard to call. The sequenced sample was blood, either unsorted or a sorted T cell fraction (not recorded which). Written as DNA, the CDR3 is TGTGCCAGCAGCCAAGATCACACCGGGGAGCTGTTTTTT. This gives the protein CASSQDHTGELFF.